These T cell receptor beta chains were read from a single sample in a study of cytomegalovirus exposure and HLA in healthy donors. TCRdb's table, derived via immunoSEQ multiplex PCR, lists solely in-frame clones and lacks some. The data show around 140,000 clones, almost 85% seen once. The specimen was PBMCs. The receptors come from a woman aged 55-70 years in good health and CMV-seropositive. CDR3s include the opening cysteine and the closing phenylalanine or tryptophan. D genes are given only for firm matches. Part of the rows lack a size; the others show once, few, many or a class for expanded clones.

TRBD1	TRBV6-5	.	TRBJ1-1	TGTGCCAGCAGTGCCCGGACAGGGGTCACTGAAGCTTTCTTT	CASSARTGVTEAFF
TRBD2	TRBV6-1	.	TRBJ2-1	TGTGCCAGCAGTTCTAGCGGGACTCTTTACAATGAGCAGTTCTTC	CASSSSGTLYNEQFF
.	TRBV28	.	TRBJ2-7	TGTGCCAGCACTTCGTGGGGGGACGAGCAGTACTTC	CASTSWGDEQYF
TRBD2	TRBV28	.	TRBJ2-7	TGTGCCAGCAGTTTGGGGGGGGGAAGCCCTCCCTACGAGCAGTACTTC	CASSLGGGSPPYEQYF
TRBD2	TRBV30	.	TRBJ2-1	TGTGCCTGGTGGACTAGCGGGAGCTCCTACAATGAGCAGTTCTTC	CAWWTSGSSYNEQFF
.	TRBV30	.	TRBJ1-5	TGTGCCTGTCCAACCCTCCCTCGCAGGGTGGACAATCAGCCCCAGCATTTT	CACPTLPRRVDNQPQHF
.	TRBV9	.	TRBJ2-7	TGTGCCAGCAGCCGGGGAGACTCAACCTACGAGCAGTACTTC	CASSRGDSTYEQYF
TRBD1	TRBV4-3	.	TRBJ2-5	TGCGCCAGCAGCCATACAGGGGGTTCAAGAGAGCAGTACTTC	CASSHTGGSREQYF
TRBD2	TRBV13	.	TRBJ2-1	TGTGCCAGCAGCTTAGCACCGGGACTAGCGGGGTTCGAGCAGTTCTTC	CASSLAPGLAGFEQFF
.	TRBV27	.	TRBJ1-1	TGTGCCAGCAGTAGACCGGGACAATCGAACACTGAAGCTTTCTTT	CASSRPGQSNTEAFF
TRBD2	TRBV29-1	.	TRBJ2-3	TGCAGCGTTGAAACGGGAGGCTCAGATACGCAGTATTTT	CSVETGGSDTQYF
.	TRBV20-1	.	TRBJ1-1	TGCAGTGCACTCGACTCGACTGAAGCTTTCTTT	CSALDSTEAFF
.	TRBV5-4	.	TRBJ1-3	TGTGCCAGCAGCTTGGCCGTAGGCGGGTACTCTGGAAACACCATATATTTT	CASSLAVGGYSGNTIYF
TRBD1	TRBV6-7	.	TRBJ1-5	TGTGCCAGCAGTCCACCCAGGGGGCGCAGGCAGCCCCAGCATTTT	CASSPPRGRRQPQHF
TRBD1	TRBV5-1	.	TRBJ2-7	TGCGCCAGCAGCGCCGGACAGGGAGTCCCATACGAGCAGTACTTC	CASSAGQGVPYEQYF
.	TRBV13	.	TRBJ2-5	TGTGCCAGCAGCTCGACAGGATCGGTGGGGACCCAGTACTTC	CASSSTGSVGTQYF
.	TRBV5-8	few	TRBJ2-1	TGTGCCAGCAGCGGCGGGGCCCACAATGAGCAGTTCTTC	CASSGGAHNEQFF
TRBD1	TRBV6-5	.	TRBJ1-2	TGTGCCAGCAGTCCCTCGGGACAGGGGTATGGCTACACCTTC	CASSPSGQGYGYTF
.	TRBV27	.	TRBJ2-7	TGTGCCAGCCGCCGGGGGAGGTCCCAGTCCTACGAGCAGTACTTC	CASRRGRSQSYEQYF
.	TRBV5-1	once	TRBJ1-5	TGCGCCAGCAGCCGAGAGCCCCCGACAAATTATAGCAATCAGCCCCAGCATTTT	CASSREPPTNYSNQPQHF
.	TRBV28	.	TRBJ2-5	TGTGCCAGCAGTTTACTCACCCCGGGGACCCAGTACTTC	CASSLLTPGTQYF
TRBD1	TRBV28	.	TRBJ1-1	TGTGCCAGCAGTTTATTCGCGACAGGGTTCATGAACACTGAAGCTTTCTTT	CASSLFATGFMNTEAFF
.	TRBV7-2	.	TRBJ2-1	TGTGCCAGCAGCCGACAGTCATTCTCCTACAATGAGCAGTTCTTC	CASSRQSFSYNEQFF
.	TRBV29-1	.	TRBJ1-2	TGCAGCGTTGACCGGGGGGAGGGCTACACCTTC	CSVDRGEGYTF
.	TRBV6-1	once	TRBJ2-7	TGTGCCAGCAGTGTTGTCGGGAGCTCCTACGAGCAGTACTTC	CASSVVGSSYEQYF
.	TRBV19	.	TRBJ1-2	TGTGCCAGCCAACCCTTCCAGGGACAAGCTAACTATGGCTACACCTTC	CASQPFQGQANYGYTF
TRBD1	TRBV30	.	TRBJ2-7	TGTGCCTGGCGGACAGGGCCCTACGAGCAGTACTTC	CAWRTGPYEQYF
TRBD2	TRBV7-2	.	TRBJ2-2	TGTGCCAGCAGCTACCGACTAGCGGGAGGAAGGACCGGGGAGCTGTTTTTT	CASSYRLAGGRTGELFF
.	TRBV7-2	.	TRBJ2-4	TGTGCCAGCAGCTTAACGGGGATGGACATTCAGTACTTC	CASSLTGMDIQYF
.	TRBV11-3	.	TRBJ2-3	TGTGCCAGCAGCTCCGGGGTGGGCACAGATACGCAGTATTTT	CASSSGVGTDTQYF
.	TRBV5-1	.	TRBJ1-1	TGCGCCAGCAGCTTCGGGACTGAAGCTTTCTTT	CASSFGTEAFF
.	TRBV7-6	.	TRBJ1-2	TGTGCCAGCAGCTTAGAGGGGGAGAAGGGCTATGGCTACACCTTC	CASSLEGEKGYGYTF
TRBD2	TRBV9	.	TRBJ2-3	TGTGCCAGTGCCCCTAGCGGGGCCACAGATACGCAGTATTTT	CASAPSGATDTQYF
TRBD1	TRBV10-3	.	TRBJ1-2	TGTGCCATCAGTGAGGCAGGGGGCTCCTATGGCTACACCTTC	CAISEAGGSYGYTF
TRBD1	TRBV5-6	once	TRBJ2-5	TGTGCCAGCAGCTTGGTGGGACAGGGGGGCCAAGAGACCCAGTACTTC	CASSLVGQGGQETQYF
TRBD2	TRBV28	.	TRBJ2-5	TGTGCCAGCAGTTTATATGGGACTAGCGGGAGGGGTCCCCAGTACTTC	CASSLYGTSGRGPQYF
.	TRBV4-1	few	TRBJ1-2	TGCGCCAGCAGCTATCCAGGGAGGGCTGCCTATGGCTACACCTTC	CASSYPGRAAYGYTF
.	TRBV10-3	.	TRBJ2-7	TGTGCCATCAGTGAGGCCCTTAGCTCCTACGAGCAGTACTTC	CAISEALSSYEQYF
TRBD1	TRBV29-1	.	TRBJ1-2	TGCAGCGTTGAGAGAGGACAGGGAAGCTCCCATGGCTACACCTTC	CSVERGQGSSHGYTF
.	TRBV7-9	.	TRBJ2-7	TGTGCCAGCAGCCCCCTGACGGGGAAGATCTCGCGCGAGCAGTACTTC	CASSPLTGKISREQYF
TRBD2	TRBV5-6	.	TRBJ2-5	TGTGCCAGCAGCTACCGACTAGCGGAAGAGACCCAGTACTTC	CASSYRLAEETQYF
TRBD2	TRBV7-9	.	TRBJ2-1	TGTGCCAGCAGCTTCGCCACGACTAGCGGGTCTTACAATGAGCAGTTCTTC	CASSFATTSGSYNEQFF
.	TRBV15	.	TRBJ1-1	TGTGCCACCAGCAGTCGTGAGATGAACACTGAAGCTTTCTTT	CATSSREMNTEAFF
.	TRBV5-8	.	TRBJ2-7	TGTGCCAGCTGTTGGGGGGACTACGAGCAGTACTTC	CASCWGDYEQYF
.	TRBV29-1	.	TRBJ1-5	TGCAGCGTTGCCGGGGGTGAGGGTCAGCCCCAGCATTTT	CSVAGGEGQPQHF
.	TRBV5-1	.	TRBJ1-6	TGCGCCAGCAGCTTGGTCGGGACATCTAATAATTCACCCCTCCACTTT	CASSLVGTSNNSPLHF
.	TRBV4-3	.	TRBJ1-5	TGCGCCAGCAGCCCTTCGGACAGTTTCAATCAGCCCCAGCATTTT	CASSPSDSFNQPQHF
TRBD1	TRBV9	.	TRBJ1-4	TGTGCCAGCAGCGCCGGGACAGACGAAAAACTGTTTTTT	CASSAGTDEKLFF
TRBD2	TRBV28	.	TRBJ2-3	TGTGCCAGCAGCTATACTAGCGGGAGGGTGGGGAAAACAGATACGCAGTATTTT	CASSYTSGRVGKTDTQYF
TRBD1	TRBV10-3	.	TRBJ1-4	TGTGCCATCAGTGACGCGACAGGGGATGAAAAACTGTTTTTT	CAISDATGDEKLFF
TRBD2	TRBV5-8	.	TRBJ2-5	TGTGCCAGCAGCTCCTTTAGCGGGAGAGAGACCCAGTACTTC	CASSSFSGRETQYF
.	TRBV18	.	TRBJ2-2	TGTGCCAGCTCACCTCAAGGACAGTCTGGGGAGCTGTTTTTT	CASSPQGQSGELFF
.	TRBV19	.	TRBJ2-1	TGTGCCAGTAGTATACAAAACGAACTCGGGGAGCAGTTCTTC	CASSIQNELGEQFF
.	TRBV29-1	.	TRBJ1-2	TGCAGCGTTGAAAGGGGGGGCTACACCTTC	CSVERGGYTF
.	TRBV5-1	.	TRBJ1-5	TGCGCCAGCAGCCTAATGAGCAATCAGCCCCAGCATTTT	CASSLMSNQPQHF